A selection of T cell receptor beta chains follows, all from one sample in a study of early T cells in non-severe SARS-CoV-2 infection. TCRdb independently ran MiXCR on the 5' RACE reads; one entry per CDR3 protein. This repertoire shows tens of thousands of distinct CDR3 sequences, about 14% found once; its top ten account for around 5.8%. The material sequenced was whole blood. The receptors were gathered from an adult who was a healthcare worker with PCR-confirmed SARS-CoV-2 infection or an uninfected control (not recorded which). CDR3s include the opening cysteine and the closing phenylalanine or tryptophan. D genes are given only for firm matches. A clone size is listed for some rows: how often the clone was seen (once, few, many), or a class if it is expanded.

clone_size: many; j_call: TRBJ2-3; d_call: NA; v_call: TRBV12-3/TRBV12-4; cdr3_aa: CASSMVADLSTDTQYF; cdr3_nt: TGTGCCAGCAGTATGGTAGCGGACCTTAGCACAGATACGCAGTATTTT
clone_size: many; j_call: TRBJ1-4; d_call: TRBD1; v_call: TRBV6-6; cdr3_aa: CASMKQGAANEKLFF; cdr3_nt: TGTGCCAGCATGAAACAGGGGGCGGCTAATGAAAAACTGTTTTTT
clone_size: few; j_call: TRBJ1-4; d_call: NA; v_call: TRBV5-1; cdr3_aa: CASSLDRGGIFGEKLFF; cdr3_nt: TGCGCCAGCAGCTTGGACCGGGGCGGGATTTTTGGTGAAAAACTGTTTTTT
clone_size: few; j_call: TRBJ1-6; d_call: TRBD1; v_call: TRBV6-1; cdr3_aa: CASSETDRAFNSPLHF; cdr3_nt: TGTGCCAGCAGTGAAACGGACAGGGCTTTTAATTCACCCCTCCACTTT
clone_size: many; j_call: TRBJ2-1; d_call: TRBD2; v_call: TRBV7-2; cdr3_aa: CASSLLAGGVDEQFF; cdr3_nt: TGTGCCAGCAGCTTATTGGCGGGGGGTGTTGATGAGCAGTTCTTC
clone_size: few; j_call: TRBJ2-7; d_call: NA; v_call: TRBV28; cdr3_aa: CASIRRGSSYEQYF; cdr3_nt: TGTGCCAGCATTAGGCGGGGAAGCTCCTACGAGCAGTACTTC
clone_size: many; j_call: TRBJ1-4; d_call: NA; v_call: TRBV27; cdr3_aa: CASSFRARTASKNEKLFF; cdr3_nt: TGTGCCAGCAGTTTCAGAGCCCGGACCGCCTCCAAGAATGAAAAACTGTTTTTT
clone_size: few; j_call: TRBJ1-3; d_call: TRBD1; v_call: TRBV7-9; cdr3_aa: CASSLGQGGGNTIYF; cdr3_nt: TGTGCCAGCAGTTTGGGACAGGGAGGCGGAAACACCATATATTTT
clone_size: NA; j_call: TRBJ1-5; d_call: NA; v_call: TRBV24-1; cdr3_aa: CATSDPNQPQHF; cdr3_nt: TGTGCCACCAGTGATCCCAATCAGCCCCAGCATTTT
clone_size: few; j_call: TRBJ2-3; d_call: NA; v_call: TRBV9; cdr3_aa: CASSVEASGTSFTSTDTQYF; cdr3_nt: TGTGCCAGCAGCGTAGAGGCCAGTGGAACTAGCTTTACTAGCACAGATACGCAGTATTTT
clone_size: NA; j_call: TRBJ1-1; d_call: NA; v_call: TRBV6-1; cdr3_aa: CASSEDGGLVAEAFF; cdr3_nt: TGTGCCAGCAGTGAAGACGGGGGCTTGGTAGCTGAAGCTTTCTTT
clone_size: many; j_call: TRBJ1-1; d_call: NA; v_call: TRBV4-3; cdr3_aa: CASSRSGGAGTEAFF; cdr3_nt: TGCGCCAGCAGCAGGTCGGGGGGCGCGGGCACTGAAGCTTTCTTT
clone_size: few; j_call: TRBJ2-2; d_call: NA; v_call: TRBV20-1; cdr3_aa: CSARDHRTGELFF; cdr3_nt: TGCAGTGCTAGAGATCATAGAACCGGGGAGCTGTTTTTT
clone_size: NA; j_call: TRBJ2-5; d_call: NA; v_call: TRBV3-1; cdr3_aa: CASSQKTRLGETQYF; cdr3_nt: TGTGCCAGCAGCCAAAAGACTAGGCTGGGAGAGACCCAGTACTTC
clone_size: many; j_call: TRBJ2-2; d_call: TRBD1; v_call: TRBV5-1; cdr3_aa: CASSGQGANGELFF; cdr3_nt: TGCGCCAGCAGCGGACAGGGGGCGAACGGGGAGCTGTTTTTT
clone_size: few; j_call: TRBJ2-7; d_call: NA; v_call: TRBV28; cdr3_aa: CASSLLPDWYEQYF; cdr3_nt: TGTGCCAGCAGCCTCCTTCCCGATTGGTACGAGCAGTACTTC
clone_size: few; j_call: TRBJ1-3; d_call: TRBD1; v_call: TRBV7-2; cdr3_aa: CASSLDRHSGNTIYF; cdr3_nt: TGTGCCAGCAGCCTGGACAGGCACTCTGGAAACACCATATATTTT
clone_size: NA; j_call: TRBJ1-1; d_call: TRBD1; v_call: TRBV11-2; cdr3_aa: CASSLAGGYTEAFF; cdr3_nt: TGTGCCAGCAGCTTAGCAGGGGGCTACACTGAAGCTTTCTTT
clone_size: once; j_call: TRBJ1-1; d_call: NA; v_call: TRBV11-2; cdr3_aa: CASSLGPQNTEAFF; cdr3_nt: TGTGCCAGCAGCTTGGGACCGCAGAACACTGAAGCTTTCTTT
clone_size: NA; j_call: TRBJ1-4; d_call: NA; v_call: TRBV12-5; cdr3_aa: CASGPPNEKLFF; cdr3_nt: TGTGCTAGTGGCCCGCCTAATGAAAAACTGTTTTTT
clone_size: few; j_call: TRBJ1-3; d_call: NA; v_call: TRBV5-7; cdr3_aa: CASSSALDRTFSNTIYF; cdr3_nt: TGTGCCAGCAGCTCTGCGTTGGACAGAACCTTTTCAAACACCATATATTTT
clone_size: few; j_call: TRBJ1-4; d_call: NA; v_call: TRBV6-5; cdr3_aa: CASSRGGKLFF; cdr3_nt: TGTGCCAGCAGCCGGGGTGGAAAACTGTTTTTT
clone_size: few; j_call: TRBJ2-3; d_call: NA; v_call: TRBV10-1; cdr3_aa: CASSFDRGTDTQYF; cdr3_nt: TGCGCCAGCAGTTTCGACCGAGGGACAGATACGCAGTATTTT
clone_size: few; j_call: TRBJ1-6; d_call: NA; v_call: TRBV28; cdr3_aa: CASTMMRGLGPLHF; cdr3_nt: TGTGCCAGCACCATGATGCGGGGATTAGGACCCCTCCACTTT
clone_size: NA; j_call: TRBJ2-7; d_call: NA; v_call: TRBV5-1; cdr3_aa: CASSLDGDYEQYF; cdr3_nt: TGCGCCAGCAGCTTAGACGGGGACTACGAGCAGTACTTC
clone_size: many; j_call: TRBJ1-2; d_call: NA; v_call: TRBV3-1; cdr3_aa: CASSQDLGRYVYTF; cdr3_nt: TGTGCCAGCAGCCAAGATCTGGGGCGGTATGTCTACACCTTC
clone_size: few; j_call: TRBJ1-4; d_call: NA; v_call: TRBV27; cdr3_aa: CASSSAGSLSEKLFF; cdr3_nt: TGTGCCAGCAGTTCCGCGGGGAGCCTAAGTGAAAAACTGTTTTTT
clone_size: NA; j_call: TRBJ1-1; d_call: NA; v_call: TRBV10-3; cdr3_aa: CAITPNPTENTEAFF; cdr3_nt: TGTGCCATCACCCCTAACCCGACAGAGAACACTGAAGCTTTCTTT
clone_size: NA; j_call: TRBJ1-1; d_call: NA; v_call: TRBV18; cdr3_aa: CASSPPSSNTEAFF; cdr3_nt: TGTGCCAGCTCACCCCCCTCCTCGAACACTGAAGCTTTCTTT
clone_size: few; j_call: TRBJ2-1; d_call: NA; v_call: TRBV6-5; cdr3_aa: CASSRGVDEQFF; cdr3_nt: TGTGCCAGCAGCAGGGGGGTGGATGAGCAGTTCTTC
clone_size: few; j_call: TRBJ2-6; d_call: NA; v_call: TRBV5-4; cdr3_aa: CASTTTGASGANVLTF; cdr3_nt: TGTGCCAGCACCACAACGGGGGCTTCTGGGGCCAACGTCCTGACTTTC
clone_size: NA; j_call: TRBJ2-1; d_call: NA; v_call: TRBV4-3; cdr3_aa: CASSQVRNEQFF; cdr3_nt: TGCGCCAGCAGCCAAGTCAGAAATGAGCAGTTCTTC
clone_size: NA; j_call: TRBJ1-5; d_call: NA; v_call: TRBV19; cdr3_aa: CASSGDNSNQPQHF; cdr3_nt: TGTGCCAGTAGTGGCGACAATAGCAATCAGCCCCAGCATTTT
clone_size: many; j_call: TRBJ2-3; d_call: NA; v_call: TRBV29-1; cdr3_aa: CSVVFADTQYF; cdr3_nt: TGCAGCGTTGTATTCGCAGATACGCAGTATTTT
clone_size: many; j_call: TRBJ1-3; d_call: NA; v_call: TRBV30; cdr3_aa: CAWIPGGSPGNTIYF; cdr3_nt: TGTGCCTGGATCCCCGGGGGGTCTCCTGGAAACACCATATATTTT
clone_size: NA; j_call: TRBJ2-5; d_call: TRBD1; v_call: TRBV5-1; cdr3_aa: CASNSGQQETQYF; cdr3_nt: TGCGCCAGCAATTCGGGACAGCAAGAGACCCAGTACTTC
clone_size: NA; j_call: TRBJ2-3; d_call: NA; v_call: TRBV7-2; cdr3_aa: CASTHADTQYF; cdr3_nt: TGTGCCAGCACACATGCAGATACGCAGTATTTT
clone_size: NA; j_call: TRBJ2-1; d_call: TRBD2; v_call: TRBV7-8; cdr3_aa: CASSPATSGVNEQFF; cdr3_nt: TGTGCCAGCAGCCCCGCGACTAGCGGGGTAAATGAGCAGTTCTTC
clone_size: NA; j_call: TRBJ2-2; d_call: NA; v_call: TRBV28; cdr3_aa: CASLGGSNTGELFF; cdr3_nt: TGTGCCAGCCTGGGAGGCTCGAACACCGGGGAGCTGTTTTTT
clone_size: few; j_call: TRBJ1-6; d_call: TRBD1; v_call: TRBV28; cdr3_aa: CASSPPHPGQSSPLHF; cdr3_nt: TGTGCCAGCAGTCCCCCCCACCCGGGACAGTCTTCACCCCTCCACTTT
clone_size: many; j_call: TRBJ2-7; d_call: TRBD1; v_call: TRBV29-1; cdr3_aa: CSVRPGQGSYEQYF; cdr3_nt: TGCAGCGTTCGACCGGGACAGGGGTCCTACGAGCAGTACTTC
clone_size: few; j_call: TRBJ1-1; d_call: NA; v_call: TRBV7-9; cdr3_aa: CASSPFLNTEAFF; cdr3_nt: TGTGCCAGCAGCCCCTTCTTGAACACTGAAGCTTTCTTT
clone_size: few; j_call: TRBJ2-3; d_call: NA; v_call: TRBV11-1; cdr3_aa: CASSLAGPGTDTQYF; cdr3_nt: TGTGCCAGCAGCTTAGCGGGACCTGGCACAGATACGCAGTATTTT
clone_size: NA; j_call: TRBJ2-7; d_call: NA; v_call: TRBV2; cdr3_aa: CASTRDLIASYEQYF; cdr3_nt: TGTGCCAGCACTAGAGACCTAATAGCTTCCTACGAGCAGTACTTC
clone_size: NA; j_call: TRBJ2-2; d_call: NA; v_call: TRBV12-3/TRBV12-4; cdr3_aa: CASSPPAGELFF; cdr3_nt: TGTGCCAGCTCCCCCCCGGCCGGGGAGCTGTTTTTT
clone_size: NA; j_call: TRBJ1-1; d_call: NA; v_call: TRBV29-1; cdr3_aa: CSGRPSENTEAFF; cdr3_nt: TGCAGCGGACGACCCAGCGAGAACACTGAAGCTTTCTTT
clone_size: many; j_call: TRBJ1-1; d_call: NA; v_call: TRBV12-5; cdr3_aa: CASGFQMNTEAFF; cdr3_nt: TGTGCTAGTGGTTTCCAGATGAACACTGAAGCTTTCTTT
clone_size: medium-sized; j_call: TRBJ1-5; d_call: TRBD1; v_call: TRBV6-4; cdr3_aa: CASSDSPGQGNQPQHF; cdr3_nt: TGTGCCAGCAGTGATTCGCCGGGACAGGGGAATCAGCCCCAGCATTTT
clone_size: once; j_call: TRBJ2-3; d_call: NA; v_call: TRBV28; cdr3_aa: CASKGGVRADTQYF; cdr3_nt: TGTGCCAGCAAGGGCGGTGTTAGAGCAGATACGCAGTATTTT
clone_size: few; j_call: TRBJ2-5; d_call: TRBD1; v_call: TRBV5-6; cdr3_aa: CASSLQGATGYF; cdr3_nt: TGTGCCAGCAGCTTACAGGGGGCAACAGGGTACTTC
clone_size: many; j_call: TRBJ1-2; d_call: NA; v_call: TRBV4-1; cdr3_aa: CASSQGYTVSGYTF; cdr3_nt: TGCGCCAGCAGCCAGGGGTACACCGTCTCTGGCTACACCTTC